The rows below give T cell receptor beta chains drawn from one sample of a study of blood T cells in healthy people across ages. TCRdb reprocessed the 5' RACE reads with MiXCR, giving one entry per CDR3 protein. This table holds about 730,000 distinct CDR3 sequences, around 46% found once. Sequencing input: blood. Receptor source: a woman aged 60-75 years in good health. Each CDR3 is given with its conserved first and last residue. Each record gives: V gene, clone size, D gene, J gene, CDR3 protein, CDR3 DNA. A D gene is named only where the DNA matches it firmly. Size values are once, few and many counts, or a class for expanded clones, and some rows have none.

V: TRBV3-1; size: .; D: .; J: TRBJ2-7; CDR3: CASSQLLSYEQYF; DNA: TGTGCCAGCAGCCAACTGCTATCCTACGAGCAGTACTTC
V: TRBV7-8; size: .; D: .; J: TRBJ1-4; CDR3: CASSRTKNEKLFF; DNA: TGTGCCAGCAGCCGGACCAAGAATGAAAAACTGTTTTTT
V: TRBV2; size: few; D: .; J: TRBJ2-5; CDR3: CASSEEELGAETQYF; DNA: TGTGCCAGCAGTGAAGAGGAACTAGGGGCGGAGACCCAGTACTTC
V: TRBV7-2; size: .; D: TRBD2; J: TRBJ2-3; CDR3: CASSLAQLAGGEDTQYF; DNA: TGTGCCAGCAGCTTAGCCCAACTAGCGGGAGGTGAGGATACGCAGTATTTT
V: TRBV12-3/TRBV12-4; size: .; D: TRBD1; J: TRBJ1-2; CDR3: CASSPTDRLYGYTF; DNA: TGTGCCAGCAGTCCCACGGACAGGCTCTATGGCTACACCTTC
V: TRBV3-1; size: .; D: TRBD2; J: TRBJ2-7; CDR3: CASSQGAGETHEQYF; DNA: TGTGCCAGCAGCCAAGGAGCGGGAGAAACCCACGAGCAGTACTTC
V: TRBV6-4; size: few; D: .; J: TRBJ1-2; CDR3: CASSDSRGYGYTF; DNA: TGTGCCAGCAGTGACTCCCGGGGTTATGGCTACACCTTC
V: TRBV29-1; size: once; D: TRBD2; J: TRBJ2-5; CDR3: CSVFLAGAEETQYF; DNA: TGCAGCGTGTTTCTAGCGGGGGCTGAAGAGACCCAGTACTTC
V: TRBV20-1; size: .; D: TRBD1; J: TRBJ2-7; CDR3: CSARVQGVAYEQYF; DNA: TGCAGTGCTAGAGTGCAGGGGGTGGCGTACGAGCAGTACTTC
V: TRBV6-2/TRBV6-3; size: .; D: TRBD1; J: TRBJ2-7; CDR3: CASSYPGTASYEQYF; DNA: TGTGCCAGCAGTTACCCCGGGACAGCCTCCTACGAGCAGTACTTC
V: TRBV7-2; size: .; D: TRBD2; J: TRBJ2-7; CDR3: CASSLKRELTYEQYF; DNA: TGTGCCAGCAGCCTCAAGCGGGAGTTAACCTACGAGCAGTACTTC
V: TRBV15; size: .; D: .; J: TRBJ1-2; CDR3: CAASRADLPRYGYTF; DNA: TGTGCCGCCAGCAGAGCGGATTTACCGCGCTATGGCTACACCTTC
V: TRBV7-9; size: few; D: TRBD1; J: TRBJ2-7; CDR3: CASSNRDRVNYEQYF; DNA: TGTGCCAGCAGCAACCGGGACAGGGTAAACTACGAGCAGTACTTC
V: TRBV12-3/TRBV12-4; size: few; D: TRBD2; J: TRBJ2-7; CDR3: CASSAPGTSGYEQYF; DNA: TGTGCCAGCTCCGCCCCCGGGACTAGCGGCTACGAGCAGTACTTC
V: TRBV3-1; size: .; D: .; J: TRBJ2-1; CDR3: CASSQEGRVNEQLF; DNA: TGTGCCAGCAGCCAAGAGGGCAGGGTCAATGAGCAGTTATTC
V: TRBV20-1; size: .; D: .; J: TRBJ2-7; CDR3: CSASPWGRPSYEQYF; DNA: TGCAGTGCTAGTCCGTGGGGGCGCCCGTCCTACGAGCAGTACTTC
V: TRBV6-5; size: .; D: TRBD1; J: TRBJ1-2; CDR3: CASSYGQAVYYGYTF; DNA: TGTGCCAGCAGTTACGGACAGGCAGTCTACTATGGCTACACCTTC
V: TRBV4-3; size: .; D: TRBD1; J: TRBJ1-2; CDR3: CASSQDIAGGEFGYTF; DNA: TGCGCCAGCAGCCAAGATATCGCAGGGGGCGAGTTTGGCTACACCTTC
V: TRBV14; size: .; D: TRBD2; J: TRBJ2-7; CDR3: CASSQKRLAGINEQYF; DNA: TGTGCCAGCAGCCAAAAGAGACTAGCGGGAATCAACGAGCAGTACTTC
V: TRBV5-1; size: .; D: TRBD2; J: TRBJ2-5; CDR3: CASSGASGPQETQYF; DNA: TGCGCCAGCAGCGGGGCTAGCGGGCCCCAAGAGACCCAGTACTTC
V: TRBV20-1; size: .; D: .; J: TRBJ2-5; CDR3: CSATGIQETQYF; DNA: TGCAGTGCTACAGGGATCCAAGAGACCCAGTACTTC